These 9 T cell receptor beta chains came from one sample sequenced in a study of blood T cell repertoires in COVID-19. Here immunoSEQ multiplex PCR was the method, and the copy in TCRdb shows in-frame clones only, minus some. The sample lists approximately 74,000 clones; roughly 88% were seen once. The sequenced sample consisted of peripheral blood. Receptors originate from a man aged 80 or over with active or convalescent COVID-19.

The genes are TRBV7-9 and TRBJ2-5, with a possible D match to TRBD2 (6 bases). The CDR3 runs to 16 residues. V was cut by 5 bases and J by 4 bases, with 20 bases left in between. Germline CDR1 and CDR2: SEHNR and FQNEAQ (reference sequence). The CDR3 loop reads CASSTTERRVLETQYF. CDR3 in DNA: TGTGCCAGCAGCACGACGGAAAGGAGGGTGTTAGAGACCCAGTACTTC.

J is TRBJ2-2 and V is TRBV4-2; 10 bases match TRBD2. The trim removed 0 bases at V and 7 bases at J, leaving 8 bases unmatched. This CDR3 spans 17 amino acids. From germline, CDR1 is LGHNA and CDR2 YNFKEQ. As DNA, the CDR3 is TGTGCCAGCAGCCAAGATTCTCTAGCGGGAGCTGGCGGGGAGCTGTTTTTT. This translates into CASSQDSLAGAGGELFF.

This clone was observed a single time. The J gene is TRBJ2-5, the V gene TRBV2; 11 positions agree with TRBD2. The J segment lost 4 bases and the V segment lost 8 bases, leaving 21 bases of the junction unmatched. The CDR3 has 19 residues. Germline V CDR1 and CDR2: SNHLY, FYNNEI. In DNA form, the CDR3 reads TGTGCCAGCTTTTGGCGTAGCGGGAGGGACCGTGGGATACGAGAGACCCAGTACTTC. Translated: CASFWRSGRDRGIRETQYF.

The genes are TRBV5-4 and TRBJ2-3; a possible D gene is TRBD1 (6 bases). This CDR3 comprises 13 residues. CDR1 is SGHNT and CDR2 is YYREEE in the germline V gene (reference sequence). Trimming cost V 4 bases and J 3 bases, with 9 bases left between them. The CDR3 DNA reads TGTGCCAGCAGCCCCGGGACAACAGATACGCAGTATTTT. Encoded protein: CASSPGTTDTQYF.

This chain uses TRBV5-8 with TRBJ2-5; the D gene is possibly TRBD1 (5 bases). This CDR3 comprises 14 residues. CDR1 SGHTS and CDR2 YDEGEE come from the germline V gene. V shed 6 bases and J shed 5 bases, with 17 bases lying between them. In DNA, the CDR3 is TGTGCCAGCAAAGGGGTTGTGGGCATGGAGACCCAGTACTTC. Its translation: CASKGVVGMETQYF. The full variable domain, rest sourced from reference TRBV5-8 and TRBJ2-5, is EAGVTQSPTHLIKTRGQQATLRCSPISGHTSVYWYQQALGLGLQFLLWYDEGEERNRGNFPPRFSGRQFPNYSSELNVNALELEDSALYLCASKGVVGMETQYFGPGTRLLVL.

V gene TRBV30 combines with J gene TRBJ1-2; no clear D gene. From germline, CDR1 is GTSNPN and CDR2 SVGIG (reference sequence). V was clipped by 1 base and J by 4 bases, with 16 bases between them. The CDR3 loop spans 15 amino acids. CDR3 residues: CAWSGTRESPYGYTF. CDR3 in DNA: TGTGCCTGGAGTGGTACTCGCGAATCTCCCTATGGCTACACCTTC.

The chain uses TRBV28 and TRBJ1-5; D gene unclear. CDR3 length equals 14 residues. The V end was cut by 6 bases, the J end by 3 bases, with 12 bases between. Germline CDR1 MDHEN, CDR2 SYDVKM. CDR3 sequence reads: CASRPGSNNQPQHF. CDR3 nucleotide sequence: TGTGCCAGCAGGCCCGGGTCGAACAATCAGCCCCAGCATTTT.

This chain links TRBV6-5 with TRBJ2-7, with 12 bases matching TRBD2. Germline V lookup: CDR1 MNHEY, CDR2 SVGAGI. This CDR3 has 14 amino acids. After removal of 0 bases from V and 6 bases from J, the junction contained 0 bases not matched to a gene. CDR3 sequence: CASSYSGLAGEQYF. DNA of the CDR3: TGTGCCAGCAGTTACTCGGGACTAGCGGGCGAGCAGTACTTC.

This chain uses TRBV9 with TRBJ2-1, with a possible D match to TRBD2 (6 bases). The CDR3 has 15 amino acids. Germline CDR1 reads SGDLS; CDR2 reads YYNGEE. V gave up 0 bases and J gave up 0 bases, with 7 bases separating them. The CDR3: CASSVVGSSYNEQFF. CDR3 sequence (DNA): TGTGCCAGCAGCGTAGTCGGGAGCTCCTACAATGAGCAGTTCTTC.